This T cell receptor beta chain comes out of a study of blood T cells in healthy people across ages. Study-level results: Possibly confounding the expanded clonotype changes was the fact that donor CMV status was unknown.

The CDR3 is 13 residues long. V dropped 0 bases and J dropped 8 bases, with 10 bases sitting between them. CDR1 and CDR2 (germline): SGHDN, FVKESK. Together with a sample-barcoded 5' primer, a J-beta primer mix was included in a second PCR lasting about 6 to 11 cycles. Researchers report that each sample yielded at least 3 million CDR3-containing paired-end reads. TCRdb independently ran MiXCR on the 5' RACE reads; one entry per CDR3 protein. Of under 1,000,000 distinct CDR3 sequences listed, 35% to 40% were seen once; the top ten hold about an eighth. As regards this clonotype: Antigen unknown.

This chain connects TRBV14 to TRBJ1-1, with a weak D call TRBD1 (5 bases). The receptor's source is a man between 18 and 29 years old in good health. The specimen was blood. In nucleotides, the CDR3 is TGTGCCAGCAGCCAAGATAGGGGCAGGGAAGCTTTCTTT. Its translation is CASSQDRGREAFF.